The 10 T cell receptor beta chains in this list originate from one sample, sequenced in a study of blood T cell repertoires in COVID-19. Only in-frame clones appear in the TCRdb table, and some are missing; sequencing was by immunoSEQ multiplex PCR. The sample contains approximately 310,000 clones, more than 75% of which appear only once. The sequencing input was peripheral blood. Source of these receptors: a man between 50 and 59 years old with active or convalescent COVID-19.

The CDR3 DNA follows: TGTGCCAGCAGGGGGACAGTCTATAGCAATCAGCCCCAGCATTTT. This translates into CASRGTVYSNQPQHF. The V and J genes are TRBV2 and TRBJ1-5; 7 positions agree with TRBD1. The CDR3 contains 15 residues. The V gene's germline CDR1 is SNHLY and CDR2 FYNNEI. Trimming at V came to 6 bases and at J to 0 bases, leaving 5 bases not matched to a gene.

This rearrangement joins TRBV4-2 to TRBJ2-7; 7 bases agree with TRBD2. The V gene end was trimmed by 0 bases and the J gene end by 1 base; junction bases not matched to a gene: 9. CDR1 is LGHNA and CDR2 is YNFKEQ in the germline V gene. The CDR3 has 17 residues. CDR3 residues: CASSQDVAGEVSYEQYF. CDR3 bases: TGTGCCAGCAGCCAAGACGTGGCGGGAGAAGTTTCCTACGAGCAGTACTTC.

The rearrangement joins TRBV4-2 to TRBJ1-4, with 8 bases fitting TRBD1. Germline CDR1 and CDR2: LGHNA and YNFKEQ. There are 16 residues in the CDR3. V shed 2 bases, J shed 1 base, and the junction held 3 bases outside the gene matches. In DNA form, the CDR3 reads TGTGCCAGCAGCCAAACAGACAGGGGAACTAATGAAAAACTGTTTTTT. Amino acid sequence: CASSQTDRGTNEKLFF.

The chain recombines TRBV6-5 with TRBJ2-2; D is possibly TRBD1 (5 bases). The germline CDR1 and CDR2 sequences are MNHEY and SVGAGI. The CDR3 runs to 14 residues. Between the trimmed V and J ends, which lost 8 bases and 2 bases, there was a span of 12 bases. The CDR3, as DNA: TGTGCCAGCCGGCAGGGCGGAAACACCGGGGAGCTGTTTTTT. This codes for CASRQGGNTGELFF.

The chain joins TRBV6-1 to TRBJ2-1; no reliable D call. Germline V gene data show CDR1 as MNHNS and CDR2 as SASEGT. The CDR3 runs to 16 residues. V was shortened by 2 bases and J by 0 bases, with 11 bases between the two germline ends. In nucleotides, the CDR3 is TGTGCCAGCAGTGAAACCGAACTTAGCTCCTACAATGAGCAGTTCTTC. It is translated as CASSETELSSYNEQFF.

The table lists this clone with a count of one. J is TRBJ1-3 and V is TRBV4-3; unclear D gene. Germline loops: CDR1 LGHNA, CDR2 YSLEER. CDR3 length: 15 residues. Trimming removed 0 bases from V and 1 base from J, with 7 bases in between. The chain's CDR3 is CASSQDRGSGNTIYF. In DNA, the CDR3 is TGCGCCAGCAGCCAAGATAGAGGGTCTGGAAACACCATATATTTT.

The chain uses TRBV6-5 and TRBJ2-7, with D possibly TRBD2 on 5 matching bases. Trimming cost V 7 bases and J 0 bases, with 16 bases left between them. CDR3 size: 15 residues. Germline lookup yields CDR1 MNHEY and CDR2 SVGAGI. The CDR3 bases are TGTGCCAGCAACCGCGGCGAGGGCAACTCCTACGAGCAGTACTTC. Translating gives CASNRGEGNSYEQYF.

The chain has TRBV5-5 and TRBJ2-3; no firm D call. The CDR3 sequence is 13 residues long. Germline lookup yields CDR1 SGHKS and CDR2 YYEKEE (reference sequence). Trimming removed 3 bases at V and 7 bases at J, with 12 bases between. The CDR3, as DNA: TGTGCCAGCAGCTCATCTCGACAAAATACGCAGTATTTT. Residues: CASSSSRQNTQYF.

A note on this clone: At the DNA level, this CDR3 is encoded by other sequences in the same sample as well. The chain recombines TRBV7-9 with TRBJ2-1; D might be TRBD2 (6 bases). Trimming took 4 bases from V and 4 from J, leaving 8 bases between them. Germline V gene sequence: CDR1 SEHNR, CDR2 FQNEAQ (reference sequence). CDR3 length: 13 amino acids. The CDR3 is CASSSGAYNEQFF. DNA for the CDR3: TGTGCCAGCAGCTCGGGAGCTTACAATGAGCAGTTCTTC.

The V and J genes are TRBV4-1 and TRBJ1-1; 7 bases map to TRBD1. After removal of 3 bases from V and 1 base from J, the junction contained 5 bases not matched to a gene. The V gene's germline CDR1 is MGHRA and CDR2 YSYEKL. The CDR3 loop spans 15 amino acids. CDR3 protein: CASSQYDRANTEAFF. DNA of the CDR3: TGCGCCAGCAGCCAGTACGACAGGGCGAACACTGAAGCTTTCTTT.